Listed below are T cell receptor beta chains from one sample, sequenced in a study of cytomegalovirus exposure and HLA in healthy donors. Profiled with immunoSEQ multiplex PCR; TCRdb holds only in-frame clones, not every one. The data contain about 180,000 clones, 77% of them singletons. The specimen was PBMCs. The source of these receptors is a man between 18 and 29 years old in good health and CMV-seronegative. CDR3s leave out the opening cysteine and the closing phenylalanine or tryptophan. A D gene is named only where the DNA matches it firmly.

d_gene	v_gene	CDR3aa
.	TRBV7-2	ASSPRTTRMTDTQY
.	TRBV14	ASLGGEGIDQPQH
TRBD2	TRBV19	ASRMVLAGMDTQY
TRBD1	TRBV18	ASSPRTGENEKLF
.	TRBV6-5	ASSLSPTRGQPQH
.	TRBV30	AWRTGTSSYNEQF
TRBD1	TRBV27	ASRRGDRGPYEQY
TRBD2	TRBV13	ASSSRATSGGSVETQY
TRBD2	TRBV27	ASSHLSGWSSYEQY
.	TRBV18	ASSPRRETYEQY
TRBD1	TRBV7-2	ASSLNPGQGAFGYGYT
TRBD2	TRBV27	ASRKGLAGVGEQF
.	TRBV6-5	ASSYSRAAHTEAF
TRBD1	TRBV14	ASSDRTGLHNTEAF
.	TRBV29-1	SVAWANGEPQH
TRBD2	TRBV11-1	ASSRVSGSSNEQF
TRBD2	TRBV2	ASSEGGTSWGEAQY
TRBD2	TRBV6-1	AIPDRTSGYEQY
.	TRBV18	ASSSDVGSGGPQH
TRBD2	TRBV7-3	ASSLNGWGGTETQY
.	TRBV5-1	ASSLEWQFNEQF
TRBD2	TRBV4-1	ASSHPGTRTYNEQF
TRBD1	TRBV5-1	ASSGRDRGTYEQY
.	TRBV5-3	ARSLVGRGSPLH
TRBD1	TRBV10-3	AIRAGTGNWETQY
.	TRBV4-3	ASSQVGSFSYNEQF
.	TRBV6-6	ASSYPSVRDTQY